These 19 T cell receptor beta chains share one sample of origin, sequenced in a study of cytomegalovirus exposure and HLA in healthy donors. PCR was performed using 60 Vbeta and 13 Jbeta primers. The assay was immunoSEQ multiplex PCR, and TCRdb's table has in-frame clones only and misses some. The sample shows about 140,000 clones, approximately 77% of them seen only once. Specimen: PBMCs. These receptors all come from a man aged 25 to 40 in good health and CMV-seronegative.

V and J are TRBV7-2 and TRBJ2-3, with D hard to call. The V end was cut by 4 bases, the J end by 2 bases, with 10 bases between. CDR1 is SGHTA and CDR2 is FQGNSA in the germline V gene. The CDR3 has 14 residues. The CDR3 region is CASSSISDTDTQYF. CDR3 sequence (DNA): TGTGCCAGCAGCTCAATTAGTGACACAGATACGCAGTATTTT.

The V and J genes are TRBV27 and TRBJ2-7; 12 positions match TRBD2. CDR3 length: 18 amino acids. Per the germline V gene, CDR1 is MNHEY and CDR2 is SMNVEV (reference sequence). Unmatched junction bases numbered 11, after V lost 0 bases and J lost 5 bases. The CDR3 protein is CASSLSGRLAGVSNEQYF. In nucleotides, the CDR3 is TGTGCCAGCAGTTTATCAGGCCGACTAGCGGGAGTTTCCAACGAGCAGTACTTC.

This clone was found a few times. J is TRBJ2-7 and V is TRBV4-1, with 7 bases fitting TRBD1. V was clipped by 1 base and J by 2 bases; unmatched bases: 5. Germline V lookup: CDR1 MGHRA, CDR2 YSYEKL. CDR3 length equals 15 residues. The CDR3 loop reads CASSQAGTAAYEQYF. The CDR3 DNA reads TGCGCCAGCAGCCAAGCCGGGACAGCCGCCTACGAGCAGTACTTC.

This chain joins TRBV5-8 and TRBJ2-1; possible D gene TRBD2, 6 bases. There are 13 residues in the CDR3. V lost 2 bases, J lost 6 bases, and 9 bases lay in between. From germline, CDR1 is SGHTS and CDR2 YDEGEE. CDR3 DNA sequence: TGTGCCAGCAGCTTAATCGGGGGCAATGAGCAGTTCTTC. Protein: CASSLIGGNEQFF.

The chain employs TRBV5-4 and TRBJ2-2; 16 nucleotides line up with TRBD2. Looked up from germline, CDR1 is SGHNT and CDR2 is YYREEE (reference sequence). V lost 3 bases and J lost 7; bases outside the gene matches: 9. The CDR3 covers 18 residues. Here the CDR3 DNA reads TGTGCCAGCAGCTGGTCGGGACTAGCGGGAGGGCCGGTCGGGGAGCTGTTTTTT. Translation: CASSWSGLAGGPVGELFF.

DNA for the CDR3: TGCGCCAGCAGCTTGGCCGCGCGGGTGTCCTTCACAGATACGCAGTATTTT. It is translated as CASSLAARVSFTDTQYF. V is TRBV5-1 and J is TRBJ2-3, with D possibly TRBD2 on 5 matching bases. From germline, CDR1 is SGHRS and CDR2 YFSETQ. CDR3 length: 17 amino acids. The germline V and J ends were trimmed by 0 bases and 2 bases, with 16 bases remaining between them.

The V and J genes are TRBV6-1 and TRBJ2-1, with 7 bases matching TRBD2. Trimming removed 6 bases from V and 9 bases from J; junction bases left unmatched: 11. The CDR3 contains 14 residues. The V gene's germline CDR1 is MNHNS and CDR2 SASEGT. The CDR3 DNA reads as TGTGCCAGCAGACCCGGGACTATAATTGGTGAGCAGTTCTTC. Protein sequence: CASRPGTIIGEQFF.

The sample holds a few counts of this clone. This chain links TRBV6-5 with TRBJ2-3; D unresolved. This CDR3 has 14 amino acids. Per germline, CDR1 MNHEY and CDR2 SVGAGI. The V end was cut by 7 bases, the J end by 0 bases, with 11 bases between. CDR3 amino acids: CASKAGFSTDTQYF. The CDR3 coding sequence is TGTGCCAGCAAGGCAGGCTTCAGCACAGATACGCAGTATTTT.

This chain joins TRBV13 and TRBJ2-5, with 10 bases fitting TRBD2. The germline V gene has CDR1 PRHDT and CDR2 FYEKMQ (reference sequence). The junction had 5 bases not matched to a gene; V was cut back by 0 bases and J by 10 bases. This CDR3 is built from 14 residues. The CDR3, as DNA: TGTGCCAGCAGCTTAGGACTAGCGGGAAGGGACCAGTACTTC. This gives the protein CASSLGLAGRDQYF.

The chain recombines TRBV9 with TRBJ1-2, with 7 bases fitting TRBD1. The CDR3 is 15 amino acids. J lost 4 bases, V lost 1 base, and 7 bases had no gene match. Germline V gives CDR1 SGDLS, CDR2 YYNGEE. CDR3 bases: TGTGCCAGCAGCGTAACAGGGGAGTCAGTCTATGGCTACACCTTC. Translating gives CASSVTGESVYGYTF.

This clone was recorded only once. The chain links TRBV2 to TRBJ2-2, with TRBD2 as a possible D gene (5 bases). Germline CDR1 and CDR2: SNHLY and FYNNEI. Trimming stripped 8 bases from V and 0 bases from J, with 10 bases between. This CDR3 contains 14 residues. The CDR3 nucleotides read TGTGCCAGCTTAGAGGGCTCGAACACCGGGGAGCTGTTTTTT. It is translated as CASLEGSNTGELFF.

This clone was seen more than once but under ten times. The V and J genes are TRBV5-8 and TRBJ2-4; 10 nucleotides agree with TRBD2. This CDR3 has 16 amino acids. Germline V gives CDR1 SGHTS, CDR2 YDEGEE. After removal of 4 bases from V and 6 bases from J, the junction contained 10 bases not matched to a gene. The CDR3 bases are TGTGCCAGCAGCGTCTTAGCGGGAGGATCCGGAAACATTCAGTACTTC. This gives the protein CASSVLAGGSGNIQYF.

Worth noting for this clone: The sample contains more than one DNA sequence encoding this CDR3. The rearrangement joins TRBV15 to TRBJ2-7; D remains ambiguous. The germline CDR1 and CDR2 sequences are LNHNV and YYDKDF (reference sequence). V lost 0 bases to trimming and J lost 1 base, with 4 bases between them. This CDR3 comprises 13 residues. In DNA, the CDR3 is TGTGCCACCAGCAGAGATCTTTCCTACGAGCAGTACTTC. It is translated as CATSRDLSYEQYF.

This clone was detected once. The CDR3, as DNA: TGCGCCAGCAGCCAAGTTTCTACAGGGCGGCCAGGAGCTTTCTTT. Its translation: CASSQVSTGRPGAFF. This chain links TRBV4-1 with TRBJ1-1, with D possibly matching TRBD1 (6 bases). Germline CDR1 reads MGHRA; CDR2 reads YSYEKL. V lost 1 base, J lost 10 bases, and 19 bases lay in between. This CDR3 is 15 amino acids long.

The rearrangement uses TRBV5-1 and TRBJ2-3; the match to TRBD2 covers 12 bases. In germline, CDR1 is SGHRS, CDR2 YFSETQ. The CDR3 contains 15 residues. The junction had 4 bases not matched to a gene; V was cut back by 4 bases and J by 4 bases. The CDR3 nucleotides read TGCGCCAGCAGCCTAGCGGGAGGGCCCTCAGATACGCAGTATTTT. It translates to CASSLAGGPSDTQYF.

The chain combines TRBV28 with TRBJ2-7; 8 bases agree with TRBD1. Looked up from germline, CDR1 is MDHEN and CDR2 is SYDVKM. The CDR3 runs to 16 residues. V was pared by 3 bases and J by 3 bases, with 10 bases of the junction left unmatched. The CDR3 nucleotides read TGTGCCAGCAGTTTGCAGCAGGGGGCGCTTGGCTACGAGCAGTACTTC. Its protein is CASSLQQGALGYEQYF.

V and J are TRBV5-1 and TRBJ2-7; possible D gene TRBD1, 5 bases. This CDR3 comprises 13 residues. Germline CDR1 and CDR2: SGHRS and YFSETQ. The germline V and J ends were trimmed by 5 bases and 0 bases, with 9 bases remaining between them. CDR3 sequence (DNA): TGCGCCAGCAGTTACGGACACTCCTACGAGCAGTACTTC. This gives the protein CASSYGHSYEQYF.

This clone occurred a few times. For the CDR3, the DNA is TGTGCCATCAGTGGCGGACAGGGGATAGGGTTGGGCACTGAAGCTTTCTTT. It encodes CAISGGQGIGLGTEAFF. The V gene is TRBV10-3, the J gene TRBJ1-1; TRBD1 aligns across 9 bases. The CDR3 is 17 amino acids. Per the germline V gene, CDR1 is ENHRY and CDR2 is SYGVKD. The ends lost 4 bases at V and 4 bases at J; junction bases unmatched: 13.

This clone was counted a single time. The rearrangement links TRBV25-1 to TRBJ2-5, with TRBD1 matching over 9 bases. The CDR3 is 17 residues long. J gave up 3 bases and V 3 bases, and 11 bases lay outside the gene matches. Looked up from germline, CDR1 is MGHDK and CDR2 is SYGVNS. CDR3 sequence: CASSDPRGGQGKETQYF. The CDR3 DNA follows: TGTGCCAGCAGTGACCCCCGCGGAGGACAGGGGAAAGAGACCCAGTACTTC.